The 11 T cell receptor beta chains in this list originate from one sample, sequenced in a study of blood T cell repertoires in COVID-19. Clones were read by immunoSEQ multiplex PCR, and TCRdb kept only the in-frame ones, dropping some. In the table there are approximately 62,000 clones, about 87% of which are singletons. Sequences were obtained from peripheral blood. Receptors originate from a man between 60 and 75 years old with acute or convalescent COVID-19.

This clone was seen a few times. This rearrangement joins TRBV28 to TRBJ2-5; 11 bases line up with TRBD1. The CDR3 consists of 15 residues. V lost 2 bases and J lost 4; bases outside the gene matches: 3. Germline values: CDR1 MDHEN, CDR2 SYDVKM. DNA of the CDR3: TGTGCCAGCAGTTTAGGGGACAGGGGGAGAGAGACCCAGTACTTC. It specifies CASSLGDRGRETQYF. The variable domain in full, with the rest retrieved from reference TRBV28 and TRBJ2-5, is DVKVTQSSRYLVKRTGEKVFLECVQDMDHENMFWYRQDPGLGLRLIYFSYDVKMKEKGDIPEGYSVSREKKERFSLILESASTNQTSMYLCASSLGDRGRETQYFGPGTRLLVL.

This chain joins TRBV11-3 and TRBJ1-1, with no clear D. Germline values: CDR1 SGHNT, CDR2 YENEEA. The CDR3 length is 12 residues. V shed 5 bases and J shed 1 base, with 5 bases lying between them. CDR3 residues: CASSGRNTEAFF. The CDR3 nucleotides are TGTGCCAGCAGCGGGAGGAACACTGAAGCTTTCTTT.

This rearrangement joins TRBV29-1 to TRBJ1-1; unclear D gene. V lost 7 bases and J lost 3, with 15 bases in between. CDR1 and CDR2 from the germline V gene are SQVTM and ANQGSEA. The CDR3 runs to 13 residues. CDR3 in DNA: TGCAGCGCCGTCCCAGGATGGGACACTGAAGCTTTCTTT. Amino acids: CSAVPGWDTEAFF.

The chain joins TRBV27 to TRBJ2-7; tentative D call: TRBD2 (6 bases). Germline-derived CDR1 and CDR2 are MNHEY and SMNVEV (reference sequence). The CDR3 covers 14 residues. Trimming removed 2 bases at V and 3 bases at J, with 11 bases between. This CDR3 is CASSLGGGDYEQYF. The CDR3 DNA follows: TGTGCCAGCAGTTTAGGCGGCGGGGACTACGAGCAGTACTTC.

The chain is built from TRBV6-2 or TRBV6-3 and TRBJ2-2, with D uncertain. V gave up 5 bases and J gave up 5 bases, with 9 bases separating them. The V gene's germline CDR1 is MNHEY and CDR2 SVGEGT. The CDR3 loop spans 13 amino acids. CDR3 protein: CASSQTRTGELFF. The CDR3 nucleotides read TGTGCCAGCAGTCAGACAAGAACCGGGGAGCTGTTTTTT.

The chain links TRBV19 to TRBJ2-5; TRBD2 matches at 12 bases. The junction had 8 bases not matched to a gene; V was cut back by 5 bases and J by 7 bases. The CDR3 length is 15 residues. The germline gives CDR1 LNHDA, CDR2 SQIVND (reference sequence). CDR3: CASSPGLAGLATQYF. In DNA form, the CDR3 reads TGTGCCAGTAGTCCTGGACTAGCGGGACTTGCGACCCAGTACTTC.

In regard to this clone: At one end the junction does not follow the germline gene, possibly because of a read error. This chain links TRBV7-7 with TRBJ2-2, with D possibly TRBD2 on 5 matching bases. The CDR3 sequence is 16 residues long. The germline CDR1 and CDR2 sequences are SSHAT and FNYEAQ (reference sequence). CDR3 region: CASSSSAGLNTGELFF. In DNA, the CDR3 is TGTGCTAGCAGCTCAAGTGCCGGACTTAACACCGGGGAGCTGTTTTTT.

The CDR3 nucleotides read TGTGCCAGCAGCCCCGAACAGGGGTTAGATACGCAGTATTTT. The encoded protein is CASSPEQGLDTQYF. V gene TRBV7-3 combines with J gene TRBJ2-3; 7 bases map to TRBD1. This CDR3 contains 14 residues. Germline CDR1 is SGHTA and CDR2 is FQGTGA. V was clipped by 5 bases and J by 5 bases; unmatched bases: 7.

The V call is TRBV7-2, the J call TRBJ2-7, with 12 nucleotides matching TRBD2. The CDR3 runs 16 residues. In germline, CDR1 is SGHTA, CDR2 FQGNSA. Losses at the gene ends were 5 bases for V and 4 bases for J; bases not matched to a gene: 9. CDR3 sequence (DNA): TGTGCCAGCAGCCCCCCTCCTAGCGGGAGGGCTTACGAGCAGTACTTC. Translated: CASSPPPSGRAYEQYF. Together with reference TRBV7-2 and TRBJ2-7, the CDR3 gives the full variable domain: GAGVSQSPSNKVTEKGKDVELRCDPISGHTALYWYRQSLGQGLEFLIYFQGNSAPDKSGLPSDRFSAERTGGSVSTLTIQRTQQEDSAVYLCASSPPPSGRAYEQYFGPGTRLTVT.

The chain couples TRBV7-9 to TRBJ1-1, with D possibly being TRBD1 (6 bases). The CDR3 contains 14 residues. The germline CDR1 and CDR2 sequences are SEHNR and FQNEAQ (reference sequence). Between the trimmed V and J ends, which lost 6 bases and 5 bases, there was a span of 16 bases. The CDR3 DNA sequence: TGTGCCAGCAGTGTAGGACAGCCCTTGACTGAAGCTTTCTTT. This codes for CASSVGQPLTEAFF.

The chain recombines TRBV24-1 with TRBJ2-7; no clear D. Trimming took off 3 bases at V and 1 base at J, with 3 bases between the two ends. The CDR3 runs to 12 residues. The germline gives CDR1 KGHDR, CDR2 SFDVKD. The CDR3: CATSDESYEQYF. In DNA, the CDR3 is TGTGCCACCAGTGATGAGTCCTACGAGCAGTACTTC.